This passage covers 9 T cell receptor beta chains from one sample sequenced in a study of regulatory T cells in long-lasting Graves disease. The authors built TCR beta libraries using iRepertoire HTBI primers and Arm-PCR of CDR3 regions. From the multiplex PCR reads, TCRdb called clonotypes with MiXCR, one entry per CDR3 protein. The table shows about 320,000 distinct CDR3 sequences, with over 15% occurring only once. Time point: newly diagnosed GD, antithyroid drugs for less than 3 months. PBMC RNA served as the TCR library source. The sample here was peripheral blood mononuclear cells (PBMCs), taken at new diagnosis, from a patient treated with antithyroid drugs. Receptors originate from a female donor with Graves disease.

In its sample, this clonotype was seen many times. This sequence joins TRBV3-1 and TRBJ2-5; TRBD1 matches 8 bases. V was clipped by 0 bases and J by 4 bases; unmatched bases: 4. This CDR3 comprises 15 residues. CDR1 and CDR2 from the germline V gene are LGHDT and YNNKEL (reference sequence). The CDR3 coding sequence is TGTGCCAGCAGCCAAGAGGGCAGGGGGCTAGAGACCCAGTACTTC. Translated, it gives CASSQEGRGLETQYF.

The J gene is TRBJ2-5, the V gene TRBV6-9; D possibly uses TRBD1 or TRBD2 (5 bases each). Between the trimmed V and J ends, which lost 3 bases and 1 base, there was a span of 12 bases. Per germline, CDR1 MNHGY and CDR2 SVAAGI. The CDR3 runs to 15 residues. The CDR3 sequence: CASSYNGASQETQYF. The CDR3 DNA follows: TGTGCCAGCAGTTACAACGGGGCCTCCCAAGAGACCCAGTACTTC.

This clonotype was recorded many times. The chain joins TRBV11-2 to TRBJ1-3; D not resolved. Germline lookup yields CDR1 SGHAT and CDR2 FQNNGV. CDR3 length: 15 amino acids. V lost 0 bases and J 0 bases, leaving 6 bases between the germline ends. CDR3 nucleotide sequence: TGTGCCAGCAGCTTAGACACTGGCTCTGGAAACACCATATATTTT. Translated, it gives CASSLDTGSGNTIYF.

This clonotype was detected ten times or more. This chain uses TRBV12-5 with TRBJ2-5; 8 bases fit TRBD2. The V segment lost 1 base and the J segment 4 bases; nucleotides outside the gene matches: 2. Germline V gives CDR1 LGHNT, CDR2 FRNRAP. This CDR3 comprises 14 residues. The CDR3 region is CASGLGLAGETQYF. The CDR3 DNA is TGTGCTAGTGGTTTGGGGCTAGCGGGAGAGACCCAGTACTTC.

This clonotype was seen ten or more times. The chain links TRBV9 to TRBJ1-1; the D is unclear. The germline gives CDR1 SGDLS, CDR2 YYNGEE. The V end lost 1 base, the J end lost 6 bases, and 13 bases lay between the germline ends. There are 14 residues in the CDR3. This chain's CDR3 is CASSVLGLGSEAFF. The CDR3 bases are TGTGCCAGCAGCGTATTAGGCTTAGGGTCTGAAGCTTTCTTT.

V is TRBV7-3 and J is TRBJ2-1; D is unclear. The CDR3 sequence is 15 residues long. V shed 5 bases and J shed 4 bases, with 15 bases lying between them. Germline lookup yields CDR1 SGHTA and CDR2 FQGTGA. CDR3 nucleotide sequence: TGTGCCAGCAGCCCGACGGGCAATACGTACAATGAGCAGTTCTTC. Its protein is CASSPTGNTYNEQFF.

The CDR3 here is CASTSLLRSYEQYF. CDR3 bases: TGTGCCAGCACGTCGCTACTCCGATCCTACGAGCAGTACTTC. This sequence joins TRBV6-1 and TRBJ2-7; D unresolved. The CDR3 length is 14 residues. Per the germline V gene, CDR1 is MNHNS and CDR2 is SASEGT. Trimming left V 7 bases short and J 1 base short, with 14 bases between.

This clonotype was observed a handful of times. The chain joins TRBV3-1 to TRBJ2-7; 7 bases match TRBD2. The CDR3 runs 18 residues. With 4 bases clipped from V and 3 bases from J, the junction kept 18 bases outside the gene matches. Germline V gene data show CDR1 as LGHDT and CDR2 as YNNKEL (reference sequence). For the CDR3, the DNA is TGTGCCAGCAGCCCGGCCTCCACCTTTGCGGGAGAAATCTACGAGCAGTACTTC. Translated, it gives CASSPASTFAGEIYEQYF.

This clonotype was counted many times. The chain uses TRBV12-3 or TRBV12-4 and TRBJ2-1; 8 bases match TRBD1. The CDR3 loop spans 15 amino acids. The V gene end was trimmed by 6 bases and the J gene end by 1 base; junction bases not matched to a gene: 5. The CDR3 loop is CASRAGGASYNEQFF. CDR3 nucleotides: TGTGCCAGCAGGGCAGGGGGCGCATCCTACAATGAGCAGTTCTTC.